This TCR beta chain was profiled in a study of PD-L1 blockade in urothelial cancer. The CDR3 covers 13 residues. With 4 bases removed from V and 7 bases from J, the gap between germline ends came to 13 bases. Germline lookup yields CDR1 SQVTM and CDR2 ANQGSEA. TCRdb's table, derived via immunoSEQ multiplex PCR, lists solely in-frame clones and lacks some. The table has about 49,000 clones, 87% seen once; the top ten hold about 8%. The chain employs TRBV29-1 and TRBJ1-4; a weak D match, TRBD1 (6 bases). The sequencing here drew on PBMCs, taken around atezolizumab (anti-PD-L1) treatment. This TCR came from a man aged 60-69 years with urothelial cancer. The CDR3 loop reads CSVGAGVGEKLFF. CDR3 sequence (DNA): TGCAGCGTTGGGGCAGGGGTTGGTGAAAAACTGTTTTTT. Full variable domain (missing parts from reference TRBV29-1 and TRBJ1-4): SAVISQKPSRDICQRGTSLTIQCQVDSQVTMMFWYRQQPGQSLTLIATANQGSEATYESGFVIDKFPISRPNLTFSTLTVSNMSPEDSSIYLCSVGAGVGEKLFFGSGTQLSVL.